This T cell receptor beta chain was identified during a study of Ad26.COV2.S vaccination and SARS-CoV-2 variants. The CDR3 extends over 13 amino acids. Germline V gene sequence: CDR1 SEHNR, CDR2 FQNEAQ (reference sequence). V was shortened by 1 base and J by 4 bases, with 6 bases between the two germline ends. Treatment noted: over 15 received Ad26.COV2.S at low or high dose, single or two shots; several received placebo; per-sample allocation not given. Repertoires come from day 63 after the first vaccine or placebo injection. A Boston donor was an adult aged 18-55 years. Study results and caveats: Vaccinees reportedly had broad spike-specific CD8+ and CD4+ T cell responses.

As for this clone: Its antigen is still unknown.

This table comes from immunoSEQ multiplex PCR, and its TCRdb copy is limited to in-frame clones, with some not included. The sample carries some 390,000 clones, roughly 90% recorded once. Sample: peripheral blood, taken in a trial of Ad26.COV2.S vaccine versus placebo. The receptor was isolated from a person between 18 and 59 years old who received the Ad26.COV2.S COVID-19 vaccine or a placebo. The J gene is TRBJ2-3, the V gene TRBV7-9, with unresolved D. CDR3 DNA sequence: TGTGCCAGCAGCTTAGTAGGAGCAGATACGCAGTATTTT. Protein sequence: CASSLVGADTQYF.